This T cell receptor beta chain was identified in a study of molecular identifiers for immune sequencing clone quantification. Study details: The replicates split RNA from roughly 20,000 or 100,000 naive CD8 cells five ways and sequenced four.

As regards this clonotype: No antigen is known for it.

Naive CD8 T cells, phenotype CD8+CD4-CCR7+CD45RA+, were sorted. Germline lookup yields CDR1 MNHEY and CDR2 SVGEGT. The CDR3 totals 19 residues. V dropped 8 bases and J dropped 1 base, with 27 bases sitting between them. TCRdb reanalysed the PCR reads using MiXCR and keeps one entry per CDR3 protein. The profile covers about 39,000 distinct CDR3 sequences, with approximately 17% appearing a single time and more than 6.5% taken by the ten largest. Study observations and caveats: For effector cells, clones above 20 RNA copies held over 97% of molecules; for naive cells, under 1%. Clone sizes that are highly expanded could be underestimated when identical TCR molecules share a barcode.

This receptor was taken from a human donor in good health. Some libraries in this study had Jurkat cell RNA spiked in. The specimen was naive CD8+ T cells from blood, with Jurkat cell RNA spiked in. Indicated subset: FACS-sorted CD8+CD4-CCR7+CD45RA+ naive T cells. The chain uses TRBV6-2 or TRBV6-3 and TRBJ2-4; D possibly matches TRBD1 or TRBD2 (5 bases each). Written as DNA, the CDR3 is TGTGCCAGCCTAGCCGGGGCAGAAACCCGGGCGGTGGCCAAAAACATTCAGTACTTC. Translation: CASLAGAETRAVAKNIQYF.